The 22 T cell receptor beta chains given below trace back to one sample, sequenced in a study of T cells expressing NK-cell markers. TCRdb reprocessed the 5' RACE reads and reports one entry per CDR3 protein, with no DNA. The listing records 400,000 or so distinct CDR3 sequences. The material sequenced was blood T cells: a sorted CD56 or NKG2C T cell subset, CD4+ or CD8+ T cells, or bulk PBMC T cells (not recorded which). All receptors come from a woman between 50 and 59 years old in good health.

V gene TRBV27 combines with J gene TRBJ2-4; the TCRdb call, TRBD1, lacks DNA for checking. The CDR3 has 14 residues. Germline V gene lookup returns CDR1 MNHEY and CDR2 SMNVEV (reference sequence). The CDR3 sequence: CASIGGVGQNIQYF.

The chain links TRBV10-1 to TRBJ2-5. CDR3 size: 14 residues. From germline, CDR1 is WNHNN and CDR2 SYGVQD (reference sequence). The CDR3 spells CASSEGQVRETQYF.

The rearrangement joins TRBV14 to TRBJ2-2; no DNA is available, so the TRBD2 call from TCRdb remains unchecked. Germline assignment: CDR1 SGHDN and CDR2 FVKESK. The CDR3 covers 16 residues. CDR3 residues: CASSQASGRSTGELFF.

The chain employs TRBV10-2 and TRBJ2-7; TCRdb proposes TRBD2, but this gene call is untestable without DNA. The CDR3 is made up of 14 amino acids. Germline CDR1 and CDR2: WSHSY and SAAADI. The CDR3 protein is CASREAARNYEQYF.

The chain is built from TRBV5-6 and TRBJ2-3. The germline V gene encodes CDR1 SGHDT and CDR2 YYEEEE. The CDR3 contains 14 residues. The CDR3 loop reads CASSPLSSTDTQYF.

The CDR3 protein is CAISDSSLYEQYF. The genes are TRBV10-3 and TRBJ2-7. The CDR3 loop spans 13 amino acids. CDR1 ENHRY and CDR2 SYGVKD come from the germline V gene.

The CDR3 spells CASSQVTGLATNNEQFF. The V gene is TRBV4-1, the J gene TRBJ2-1; with no DNA, the TCRdb D assignment of TRBD2 cannot be verified. The CDR3 consists of 17 residues. Per germline, CDR1 MGHRA and CDR2 YSYEKL.

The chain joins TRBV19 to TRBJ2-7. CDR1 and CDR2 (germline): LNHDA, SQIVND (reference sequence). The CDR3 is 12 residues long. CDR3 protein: CASSIAGYEQYF.

CDR3 region: CASSDRVHNEQFF. The rearrangement links TRBV12-5 to TRBJ2-1; TCRdb designates TRBD1, a call that cannot be tested without DNA. CDR1 and CDR2 from the germline V gene are LGHNT and FRNRAP. The CDR3 consists of 13 residues.

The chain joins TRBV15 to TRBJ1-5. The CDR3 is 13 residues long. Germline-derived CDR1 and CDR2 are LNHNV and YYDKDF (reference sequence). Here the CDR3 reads CATSRDWAVAQHF.

The CDR3 is CASSLTAVTSGSSSYNEQFF. The chain employs TRBV7-6 and TRBJ2-1; TCRdb indicates TRBD2, and absent DNA this call remains unverified. CDR3 length: 20 amino acids. Germline CDR1 SGHVS, CDR2 FNYEAQ.

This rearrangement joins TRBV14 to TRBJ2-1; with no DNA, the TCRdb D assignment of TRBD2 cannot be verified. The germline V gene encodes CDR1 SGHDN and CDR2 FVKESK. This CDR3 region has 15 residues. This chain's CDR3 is CASSQDTRRYNEQFF.

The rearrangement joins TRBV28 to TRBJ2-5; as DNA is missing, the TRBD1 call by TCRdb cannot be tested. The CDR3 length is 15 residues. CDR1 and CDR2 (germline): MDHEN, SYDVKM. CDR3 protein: CASSSGTGPKETQYF.

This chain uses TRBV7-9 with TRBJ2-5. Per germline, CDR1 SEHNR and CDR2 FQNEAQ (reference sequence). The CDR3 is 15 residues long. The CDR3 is CASSLALGTMETQYF. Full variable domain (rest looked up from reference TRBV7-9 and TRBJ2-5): DTGVSQNPRHKITKRGQNVTFRCDPISEHNRLYWYRQTLGQGPEFLTYFQNEAQLEKSRLLSDRFSAERPKGSFSTLEIQRTEQGDSAMYLCASSLALGTMETQYFGPGTRLLVL.

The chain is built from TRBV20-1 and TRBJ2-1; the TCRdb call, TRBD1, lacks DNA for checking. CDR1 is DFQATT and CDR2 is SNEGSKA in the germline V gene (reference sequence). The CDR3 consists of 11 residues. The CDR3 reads CSAAPSEGQFF.

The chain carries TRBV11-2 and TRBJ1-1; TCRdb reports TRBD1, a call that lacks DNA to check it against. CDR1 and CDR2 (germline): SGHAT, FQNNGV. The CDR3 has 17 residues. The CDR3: CASSVPGTGRMNTEAFF.

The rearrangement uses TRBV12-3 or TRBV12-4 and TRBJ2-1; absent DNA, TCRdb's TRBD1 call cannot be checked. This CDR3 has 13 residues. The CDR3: CASSSHRGDEQFF.

The CDR3 sequence is CASSLGLAGVHGELFF. This rearrangement joins TRBV12-3 or TRBV12-4 to TRBJ2-2; TCRdb's assignment of TRBD2 cannot be checked, as there is no DNA. This CDR3 region has 16 residues.

This CDR3 is CSARDPTVRDTEAFF. The chain recombines TRBV20-1 with TRBJ1-1; TCRdb indicates TRBD1, and absent DNA this call remains unverified. Germline values: CDR1 DFQATT, CDR2 SNEGSKA (reference sequence). The CDR3 extends over 15 amino acids.

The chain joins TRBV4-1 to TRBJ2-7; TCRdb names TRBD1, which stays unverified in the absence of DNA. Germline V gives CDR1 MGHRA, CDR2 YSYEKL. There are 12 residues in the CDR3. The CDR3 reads CASRARVDEQYF.

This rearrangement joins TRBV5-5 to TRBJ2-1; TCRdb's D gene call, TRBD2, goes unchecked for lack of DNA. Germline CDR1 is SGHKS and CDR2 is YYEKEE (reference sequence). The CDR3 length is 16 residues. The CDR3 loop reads CASSLRGLAGHNEQFF.

CDR3 sequence reads: CASSPGWQLNQPQHF. The chain combines TRBV5-1 with TRBJ1-5; checking the TCRdb D call of TRBD1 is not possible without DNA. Looked up from germline, CDR1 is SGHRS and CDR2 is YFSETQ. The CDR3 is 15 residues long.